The clone carrying this T cell receptor (beta chain) occurred many times. Documented time point: pre-sensitization, week 0. Treatment defined: therapeutic diphenylcyclopropenone sensitization with weekly scalp DPC. Via MiXCR, TCRdb re-called the RACE reads, giving one row per CDR3 protein. Of approximately 52,000 distinct CDR3 sequences in the sample, over 8% were seen once. These data come from a study of human T cells and chemical hapten exposure. On the study more broadly: Application of 0.01% DPC to the upper back was done by patch test, with a reading at 6 days.

CDR3 length: 14 amino acids. V lost 6 bases and J lost 4, with 16 bases in between. The rearrangement links TRBV12-3 or TRBV12-4 to TRBJ2-7; D gene ambiguous. The source material was whole blood, sampled in connection with sensitization to the hapten diphenylcyclopropenone (DPC). The receptor comes from a woman between 35 and 50 years old with alopecia areata. Some clones in this sample may be carry-over from other donors' samples. DNA of the CDR3: TGTGCCAGCAGATCCGAAGGTCGAACATACGAGCAGTACTTC. Encoded protein: CASRSEGRTYEQYF.